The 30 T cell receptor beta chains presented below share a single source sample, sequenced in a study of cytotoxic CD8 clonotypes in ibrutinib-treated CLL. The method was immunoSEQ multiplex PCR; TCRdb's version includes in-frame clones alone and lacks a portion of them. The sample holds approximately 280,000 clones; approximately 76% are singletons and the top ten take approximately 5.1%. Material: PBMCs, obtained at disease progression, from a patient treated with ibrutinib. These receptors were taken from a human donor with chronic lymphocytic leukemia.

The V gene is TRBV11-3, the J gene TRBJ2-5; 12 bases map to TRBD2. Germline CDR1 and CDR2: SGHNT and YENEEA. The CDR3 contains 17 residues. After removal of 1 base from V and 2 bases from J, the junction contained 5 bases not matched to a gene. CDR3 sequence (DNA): TGTGCCAGCAGCTTAGGGGCTAGCGGGGGGGTACAAGAGACCCAGTACTTC. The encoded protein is CASSLGASGGVQETQYF.

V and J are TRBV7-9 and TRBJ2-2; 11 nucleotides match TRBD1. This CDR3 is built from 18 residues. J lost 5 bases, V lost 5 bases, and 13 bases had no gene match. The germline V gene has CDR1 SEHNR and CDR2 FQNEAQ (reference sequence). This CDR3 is CASSPLPGQGASTGELFF. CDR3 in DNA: TGTGCCAGCAGCCCTCTCCCCGGACAGGGGGCCTCGACCGGGGAGCTGTTTTTT.

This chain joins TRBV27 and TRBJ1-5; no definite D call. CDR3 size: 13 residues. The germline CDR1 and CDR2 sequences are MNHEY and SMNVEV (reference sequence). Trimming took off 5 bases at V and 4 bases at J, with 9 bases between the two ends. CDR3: CASSGMGNQPQHF. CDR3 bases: TGTGCCAGCAGTGGGATGGGGAATCAGCCCCAGCATTTT.

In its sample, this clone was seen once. The CDR3 here is CASSTTGLYGYTF. As DNA, the CDR3 is TGTGCCAGCAGCACCACAGGGCTTTATGGCTACACCTTC. This sequence joins TRBV27 and TRBJ1-2, with a tentative D call TRBD1 (6 bases). Trimming stripped 6 bases from V and 5 bases from J, with 13 bases between. The CDR3 is made up of 13 amino acids. Germline assignment: CDR1 MNHEY and CDR2 SMNVEV (reference sequence).

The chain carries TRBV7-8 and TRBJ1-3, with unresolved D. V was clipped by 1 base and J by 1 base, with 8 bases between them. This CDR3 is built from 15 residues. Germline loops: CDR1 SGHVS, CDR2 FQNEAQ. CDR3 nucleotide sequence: TGTGCCAGCAGCTTAGATCGTATATCTGGAAACACCATATATTTT. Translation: CASSLDRISGNTIYF.

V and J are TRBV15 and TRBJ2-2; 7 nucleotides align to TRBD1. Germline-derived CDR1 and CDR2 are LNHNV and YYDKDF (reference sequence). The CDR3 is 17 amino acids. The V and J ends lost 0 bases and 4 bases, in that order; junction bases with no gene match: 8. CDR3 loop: CATSRDLRGRSTGELFF. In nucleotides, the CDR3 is TGTGCCACCAGCAGAGATCTGAGGGGGCGCAGCACCGGGGAGCTGTTTTTT.

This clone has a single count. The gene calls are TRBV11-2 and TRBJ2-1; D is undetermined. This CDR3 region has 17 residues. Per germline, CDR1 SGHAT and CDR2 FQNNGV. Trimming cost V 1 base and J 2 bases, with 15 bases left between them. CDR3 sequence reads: CASSLVPLLGPYNEQFF. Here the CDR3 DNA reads TGTGCCAGCAGCTTAGTCCCTCTCTTGGGCCCCTACAATGAGCAGTTCTTC.

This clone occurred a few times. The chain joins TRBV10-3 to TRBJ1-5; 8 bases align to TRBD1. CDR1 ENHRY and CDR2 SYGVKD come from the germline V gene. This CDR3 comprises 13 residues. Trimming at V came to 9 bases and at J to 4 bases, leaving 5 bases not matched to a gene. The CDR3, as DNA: TGTGCCATTGGACAGGGTGTGAATCAGCCCCAGCATTTT. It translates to CAIGQGVNQPQHF.

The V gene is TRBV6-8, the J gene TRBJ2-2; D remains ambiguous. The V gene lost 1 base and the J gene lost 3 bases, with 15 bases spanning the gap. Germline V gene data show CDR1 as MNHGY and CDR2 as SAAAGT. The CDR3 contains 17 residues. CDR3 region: CASSYFRPTRDTGELFF. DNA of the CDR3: TGTGCCAGCAGTTACTTCAGACCTACTCGGGACACCGGGGAGCTGTTTTTT.

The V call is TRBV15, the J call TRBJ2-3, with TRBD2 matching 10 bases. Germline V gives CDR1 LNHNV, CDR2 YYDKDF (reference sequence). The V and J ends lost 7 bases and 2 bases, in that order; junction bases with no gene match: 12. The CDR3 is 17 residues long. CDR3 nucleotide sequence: TGTGCCACCACACATTTTGGACTAGCGGAGCACACAGATACGCAGTATTTT. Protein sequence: CATTHFGLAEHTDTQYF.

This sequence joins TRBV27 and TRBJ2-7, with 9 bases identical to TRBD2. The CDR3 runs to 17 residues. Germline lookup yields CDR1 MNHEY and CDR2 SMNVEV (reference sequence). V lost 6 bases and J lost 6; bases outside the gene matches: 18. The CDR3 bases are TGTGCCAGCAGCCGTTTAGCGGGAGTTCTCGAGCCCCTCGAGCAGTACTTC. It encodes CASSRLAGVLEPLEQYF.

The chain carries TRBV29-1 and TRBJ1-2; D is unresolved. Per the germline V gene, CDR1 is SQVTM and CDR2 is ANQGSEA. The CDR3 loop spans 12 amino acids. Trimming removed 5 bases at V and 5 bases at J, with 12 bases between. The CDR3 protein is CSVKSMGYGYTF. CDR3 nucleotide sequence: TGCAGCGTTAAGAGCATGGGGTATGGCTACACCTTC.

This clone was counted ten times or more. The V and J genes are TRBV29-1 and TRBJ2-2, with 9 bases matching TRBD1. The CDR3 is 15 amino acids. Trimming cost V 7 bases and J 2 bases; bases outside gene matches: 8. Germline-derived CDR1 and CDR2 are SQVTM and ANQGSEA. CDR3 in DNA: TGCAGCGCACAAACAGGGGGCGTTAACACCGGGGAGCTGTTTTTT. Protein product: CSAQTGGVNTGELFF.

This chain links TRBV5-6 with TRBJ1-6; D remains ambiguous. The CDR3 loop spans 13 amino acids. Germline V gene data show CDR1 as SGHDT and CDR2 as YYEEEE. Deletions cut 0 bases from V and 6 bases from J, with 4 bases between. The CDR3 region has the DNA TGTGCCAGCAGCTTGGGGGTTAATTCACCCCTCCACTTT. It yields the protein CASSLGVNSPLHF.

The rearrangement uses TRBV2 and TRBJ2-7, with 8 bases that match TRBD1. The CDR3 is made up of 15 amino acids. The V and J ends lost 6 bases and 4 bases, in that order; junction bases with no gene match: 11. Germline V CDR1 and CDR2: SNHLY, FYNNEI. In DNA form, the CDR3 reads TGTGCCAGCAGATCTAGGGACAGGACCACTTACGAGCAGTACTTC. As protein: CASRSRDRTTYEQYF.

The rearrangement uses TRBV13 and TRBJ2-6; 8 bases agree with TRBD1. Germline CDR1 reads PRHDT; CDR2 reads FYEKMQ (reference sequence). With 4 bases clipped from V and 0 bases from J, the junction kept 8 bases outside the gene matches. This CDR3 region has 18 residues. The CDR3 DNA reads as TGTGCCAGCAGCTCCAAGGACAGGGTGCTCTCTGGGGCCAACGTCCTGACTTTC. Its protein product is CASSSKDRVLSGANVLTF.

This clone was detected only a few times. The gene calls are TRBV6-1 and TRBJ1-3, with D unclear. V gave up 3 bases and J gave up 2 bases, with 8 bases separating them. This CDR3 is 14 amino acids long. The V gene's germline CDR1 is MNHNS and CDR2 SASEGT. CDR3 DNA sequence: TGTGCCAGCAGTGATGGCCTCGCTGGAAACACCATATATTTT. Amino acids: CASSDGLAGNTIYF.

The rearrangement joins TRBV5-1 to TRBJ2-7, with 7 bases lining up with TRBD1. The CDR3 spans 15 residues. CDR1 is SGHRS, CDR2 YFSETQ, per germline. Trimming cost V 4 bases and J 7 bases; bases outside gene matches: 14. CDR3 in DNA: TGCGCCAGCAGCGTCGGGACAGATCCCCCTAGAGAGCAGTACTTC. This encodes CASSVGTDPPREQYF.

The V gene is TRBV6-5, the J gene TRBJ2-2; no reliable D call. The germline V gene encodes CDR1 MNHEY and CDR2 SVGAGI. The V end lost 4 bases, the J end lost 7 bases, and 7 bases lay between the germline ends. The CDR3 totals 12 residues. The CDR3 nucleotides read TGTGCCAGCAGTTGGACCGACGGGGAGCTGTTTTTT. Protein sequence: CASSWTDGELFF.

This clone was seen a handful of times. The CDR3 reads CASSYHLDEQYF. CDR3 bases: TGTGCCAGCAGCTACCACCTGGACGAGCAGTACTTC. The gene calls are TRBV7-9 and TRBJ2-7; D not resolved. V gave up 4 bases and J gave up 5 bases, with 9 bases separating them. The germline CDR1 and CDR2 sequences are SEHNR and FQNEAQ (reference sequence). This CDR3 contains 12 residues.

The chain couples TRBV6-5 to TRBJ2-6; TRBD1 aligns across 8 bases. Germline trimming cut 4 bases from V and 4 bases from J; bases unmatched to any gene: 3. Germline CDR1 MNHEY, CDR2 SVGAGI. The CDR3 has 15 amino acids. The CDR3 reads CASSSTGVGANVLTF. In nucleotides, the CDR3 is TGTGCCAGCAGTTCGACAGGGGTAGGGGCCAACGTCCTGACTTTC.

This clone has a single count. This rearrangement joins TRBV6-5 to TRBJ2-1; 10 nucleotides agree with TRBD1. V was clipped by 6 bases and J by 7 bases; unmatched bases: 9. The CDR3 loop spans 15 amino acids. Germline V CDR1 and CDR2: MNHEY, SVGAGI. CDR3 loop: CASRPDRGLFNEQFF. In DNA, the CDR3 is TGTGCCAGCAGACCCGACAGGGGGCTCTTTAATGAGCAGTTCTTC.

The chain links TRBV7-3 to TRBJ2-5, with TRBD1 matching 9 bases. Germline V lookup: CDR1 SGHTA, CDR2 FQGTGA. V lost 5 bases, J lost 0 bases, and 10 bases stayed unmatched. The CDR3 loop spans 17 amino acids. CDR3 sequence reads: CASSLGGTGSNQETQYF. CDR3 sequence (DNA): TGTGCCAGCAGCCTAGGGGGGACAGGGAGTAACCAAGAGACCCAGTACTTC.

The CDR3 here is CASTPGGGEIQYF. Here the CDR3 DNA reads TGTGCCAGCACCCCTGGCGGGGGGGAGATCCAGTATTTT. The chain couples TRBV7-2 to TRBJ2-3, with 9 bases matching TRBD2. The germline gives CDR1 SGHTA, CDR2 FQGNSA. Unmatched junction bases numbered 11, after V lost 7 bases and J lost 12 bases. This CDR3 spans 13 amino acids.

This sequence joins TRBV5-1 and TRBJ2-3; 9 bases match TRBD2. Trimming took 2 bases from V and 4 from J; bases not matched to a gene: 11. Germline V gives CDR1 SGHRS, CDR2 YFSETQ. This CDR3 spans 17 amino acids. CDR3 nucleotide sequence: TGCGCCAGCAGCTTCCCCGACCCGGGACTAGCCCCAGATACGCAGTATTTT. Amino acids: CASSFPDPGLAPDTQYF.

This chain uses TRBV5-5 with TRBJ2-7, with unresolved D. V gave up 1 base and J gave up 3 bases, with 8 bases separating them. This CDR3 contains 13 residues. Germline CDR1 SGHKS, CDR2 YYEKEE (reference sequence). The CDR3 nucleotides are TGTGCCAGCAGCTTGTGGCCGCTCTACGAGCAGTACTTC. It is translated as CASSLWPLYEQYF.

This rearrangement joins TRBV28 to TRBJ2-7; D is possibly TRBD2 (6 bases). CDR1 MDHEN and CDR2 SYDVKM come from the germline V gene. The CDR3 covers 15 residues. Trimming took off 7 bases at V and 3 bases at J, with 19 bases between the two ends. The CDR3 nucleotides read TGTGCCAGCAATCCTCATCCGGCCGGGAGCTACGAGCAGTACTTC. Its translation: CASNPHPAGSYEQYF.

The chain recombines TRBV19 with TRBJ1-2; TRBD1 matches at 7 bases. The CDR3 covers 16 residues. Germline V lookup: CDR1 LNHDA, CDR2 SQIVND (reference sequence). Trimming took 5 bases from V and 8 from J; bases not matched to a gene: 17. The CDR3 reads CASSPRGRGTYSGYTF. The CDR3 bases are TGTGCCAGTAGTCCCCGGGGCAGGGGGACCTATTCGGGCTACACCTTC.

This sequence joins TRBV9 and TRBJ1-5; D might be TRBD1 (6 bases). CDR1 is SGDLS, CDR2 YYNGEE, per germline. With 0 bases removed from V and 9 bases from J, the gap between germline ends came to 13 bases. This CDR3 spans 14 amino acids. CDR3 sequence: CASSVGTVGAPQHF. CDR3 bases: TGTGCCAGCAGCGTAGGGACAGTAGGAGCGCCCCAGCATTTT.

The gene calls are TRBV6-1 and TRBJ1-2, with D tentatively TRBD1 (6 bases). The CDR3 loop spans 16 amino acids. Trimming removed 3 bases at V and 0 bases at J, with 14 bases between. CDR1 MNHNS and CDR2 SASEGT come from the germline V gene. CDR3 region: CASSDSGAITNYGYTF. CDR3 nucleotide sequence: TGTGCCAGCAGTGATTCAGGGGCAATCACTAACTATGGCTACACCTTC.